Sequencing of this T cell receptor (beta chain) was carried out in a study of metastatic and nonmetastatic thyroid tumors. Study information: Comparison of repertoires was carried out across blood and tumor or nodule tissue from malignant and benign thyroid patients.

This clone was picked up many times. Its antigen is unidentified. TCRdb re-called clones from the PCR reads using MiXCR. The sample shows about 21,000 clones, about 30% of them seen only once. Losses at the gene ends were 5 bases for V and 5 bases for J; bases not matched to a gene: 12. From germline, CDR1 is SQVTM and CDR2 ANQGSEA. The CDR3 sequence is 14 residues long. Patients were all untreated before their thyroid surgery. Study-wide points: Relative to benign nodules, malignant thyroid tumors were reportedly characterized by significantly elevated TCR beta diversity in blood and tumor.

The receptor was derived from a female donor with papillary thyroid cancer or a benign thyroid nodule (not recorded which). Some clones in this sample may be carry-over from other donors' samples. V usage is TRBV29-1 and J usage is TRBJ2-7, with 7 positions matching TRBD2. The specimen sequenced was blood. The CDR3 loop reads CSVPSYVRGNEQYF. As DNA, the CDR3 is TGCAGCGTTCCTAGTTATGTGCGGGGGAACGAGCAGTACTTC.